These T cell receptor beta chains were read from a single sample in a study of blood T cells in healthy people across ages. TCRdb re-analysed the 5' RACE reads in MiXCR, keeping a single row per CDR3 protein. The table has roughly 860,000 distinct CDR3 sequences, about 62% seen once. What was sequenced was blood. These receptors were obtained from a man younger than 40 in good health. The CDR3 runs from the conserved cysteine through the conserved F or W. Each record gives: CDR3 length, J gene, V gene, CDR3 protein.

>17|-|TRBV9
CASSQSTGTGVPYEQYF
>12|TRBJ2-2|TRBV6-4
CASSDGYGELFF
>18|TRBJ2-1|TRBV25-1
CASSGLGSGGVSYNEQFF
>15|TRBJ2-3|TRBV20-1
CSARAGPLSTDTQYF
>13|TRBJ1-6|TRBV10-3
CAITRDLNSPLHF
>13|TRBJ1-5|TRBV12-3/TRBV12-4
CASSLAGPQPQHF
>17|TRBJ2-1|TRBV5-1
CASSLGALAGGYNEQFF
>14|TRBJ2-5|TRBV29-1
CSVVMTSGHKTQYF
>14|TRBJ2-7|TRBV27
CASSVTGLPYEQYF
>14|TRBJ1-2|TRBV7-9
CASSYLGRLYGYTF
>13|TRBJ1-2|TRBV20-1
CSANRDRVHGYTF
>14|TRBJ2-3|TRBV20-1
CSAATSPSTDTQYF
>12|TRBJ2-1|TRBV12-3/TRBV12-4
CASSPSGLGGFF
>14|TRBJ2-5|TRBV7-2
CASGAGRQQETQYF
>16|TRBJ2-1|TRBV25-1
CASSDRAGVLYNEQFF
>13|TRBJ2-1|TRBV20-1
CSADLAMVNEQFF
>14|TRBJ2-7|TRBV12-3/TRBV12-4
CASSVTDGSYEQYF
>13|-|TRBV7-8
CASSGQGTYEQYF